This TCR beta chain was identified in a study of cytomegalovirus exposure and HLA in healthy donors. V dropped 4 bases and J dropped 3 bases, with 19 bases sitting between them. The CDR3 covers 16 residues. Per the germline V gene, CDR1 is SGDLS and CDR2 is YYNGEE. Healthy donors of bone marrow made up the group. The PCR was carried out with 60 Vbeta primers and 13 Jbeta primers. TCRdb's copy holds only in-frame clones and misses some; the assay was immunoSEQ multiplex PCR. Seen here are 160,000 or so clones, 78% observed once, and the top ten hold 1.4%. The TCR comes from a male donor in good health and CMV-seronegative. This chain connects TRBV9 to TRBJ1-2, with D possibly TRBD1 on 6 matching bases. Specimen: PBMCs. CDR3 sequence: CASSLSAARGDYGYTF. CDR3 DNA: TGTGCCAGCAGCTTATCCGCTGCCAGGGGCGACTATGGCTACACCTTC.